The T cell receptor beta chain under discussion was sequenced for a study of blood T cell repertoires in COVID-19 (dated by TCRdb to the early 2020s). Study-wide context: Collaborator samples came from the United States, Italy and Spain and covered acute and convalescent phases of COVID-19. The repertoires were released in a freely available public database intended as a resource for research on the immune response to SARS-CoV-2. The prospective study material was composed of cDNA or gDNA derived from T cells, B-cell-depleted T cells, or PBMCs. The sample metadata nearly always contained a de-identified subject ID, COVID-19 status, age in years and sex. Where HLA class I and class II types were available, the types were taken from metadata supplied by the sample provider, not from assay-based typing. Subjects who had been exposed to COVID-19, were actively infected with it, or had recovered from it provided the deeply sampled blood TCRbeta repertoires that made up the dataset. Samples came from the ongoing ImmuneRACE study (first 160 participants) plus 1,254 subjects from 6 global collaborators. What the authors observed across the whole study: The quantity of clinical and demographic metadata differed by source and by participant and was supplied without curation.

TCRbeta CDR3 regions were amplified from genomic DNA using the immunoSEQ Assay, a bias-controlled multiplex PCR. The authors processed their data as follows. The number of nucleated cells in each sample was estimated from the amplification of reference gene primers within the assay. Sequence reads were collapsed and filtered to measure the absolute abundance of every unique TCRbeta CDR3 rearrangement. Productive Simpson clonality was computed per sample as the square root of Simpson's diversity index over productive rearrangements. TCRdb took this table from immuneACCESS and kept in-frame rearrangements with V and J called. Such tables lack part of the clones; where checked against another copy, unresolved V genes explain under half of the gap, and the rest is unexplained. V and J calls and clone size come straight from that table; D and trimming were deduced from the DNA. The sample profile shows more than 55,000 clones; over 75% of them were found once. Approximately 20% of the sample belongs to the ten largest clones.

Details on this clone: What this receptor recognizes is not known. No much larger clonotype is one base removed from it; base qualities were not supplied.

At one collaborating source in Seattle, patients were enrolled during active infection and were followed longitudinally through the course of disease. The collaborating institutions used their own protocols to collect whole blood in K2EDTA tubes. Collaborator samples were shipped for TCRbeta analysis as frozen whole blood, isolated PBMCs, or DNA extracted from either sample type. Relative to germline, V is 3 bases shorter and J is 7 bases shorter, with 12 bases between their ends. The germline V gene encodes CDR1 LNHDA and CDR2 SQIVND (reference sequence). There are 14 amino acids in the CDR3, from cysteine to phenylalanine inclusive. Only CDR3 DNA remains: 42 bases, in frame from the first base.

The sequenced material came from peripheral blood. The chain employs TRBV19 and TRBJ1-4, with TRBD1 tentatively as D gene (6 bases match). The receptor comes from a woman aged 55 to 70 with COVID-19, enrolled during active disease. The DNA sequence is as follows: TGTGCCAGTAGTATGCAGGGGTCTAGTGAAAAACTGTTTTTT. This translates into CASSMQGSSEKLFF.